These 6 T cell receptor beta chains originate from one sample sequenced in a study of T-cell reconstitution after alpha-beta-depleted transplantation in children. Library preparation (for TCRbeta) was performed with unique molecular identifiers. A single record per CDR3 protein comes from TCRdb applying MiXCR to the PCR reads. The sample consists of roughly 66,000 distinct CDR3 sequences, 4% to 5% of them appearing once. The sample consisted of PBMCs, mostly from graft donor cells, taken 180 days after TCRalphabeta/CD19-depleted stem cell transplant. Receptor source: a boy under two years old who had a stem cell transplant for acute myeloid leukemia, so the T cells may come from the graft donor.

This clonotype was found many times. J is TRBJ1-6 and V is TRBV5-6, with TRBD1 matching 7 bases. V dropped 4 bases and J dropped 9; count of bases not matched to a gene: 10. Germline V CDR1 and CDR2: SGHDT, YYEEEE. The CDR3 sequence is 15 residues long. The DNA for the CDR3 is TGTGCCAGCAGCGTACCTCGACAGGGCGGTTCACCCCTCCACTTT. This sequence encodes CASSVPRQGGSPLHF.

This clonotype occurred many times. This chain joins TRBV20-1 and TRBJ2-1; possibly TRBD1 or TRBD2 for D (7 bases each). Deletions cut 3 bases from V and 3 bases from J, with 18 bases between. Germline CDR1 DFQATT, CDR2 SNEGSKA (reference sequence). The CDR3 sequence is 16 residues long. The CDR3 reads CSAREGRGGHYNEQFF. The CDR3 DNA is TGCAGTGCTAGGGAGGGCAGGGGGGGCCACTACAATGAGCAGTTCTTC.

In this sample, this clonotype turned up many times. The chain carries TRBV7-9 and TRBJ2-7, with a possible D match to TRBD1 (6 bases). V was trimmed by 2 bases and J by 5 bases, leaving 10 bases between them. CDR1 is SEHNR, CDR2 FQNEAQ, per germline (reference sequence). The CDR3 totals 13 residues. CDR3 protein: CASSLSGADEQYV. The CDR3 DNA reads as TGTGCCAGCAGCTTATCAGGGGCCGACGAGCAGTACGTC.

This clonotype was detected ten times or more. CDR3 coding DNA: TGTGCCAGCTCCGGGACAGGGGTCACCCCGGGGGAAAAACTGTTTTTT. It translates to CASSGTGVTPGEKLFF. The genes are TRBV28 and TRBJ1-4; 10 bases agree with TRBD1. The CDR3 contains 16 residues. The trim removed 8 bases at V and 8 bases at J, leaving 14 bases unmatched. Germline lookup yields CDR1 MDHEN and CDR2 SYDVKM.

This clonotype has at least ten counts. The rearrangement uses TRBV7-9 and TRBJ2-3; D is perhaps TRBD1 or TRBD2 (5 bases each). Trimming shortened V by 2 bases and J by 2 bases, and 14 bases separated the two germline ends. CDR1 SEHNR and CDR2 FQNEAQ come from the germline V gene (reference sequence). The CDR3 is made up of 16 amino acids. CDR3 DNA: TGTGCCAGCAGCTTATGGGGGTCCCTCCTCACAGATACGCAGTATTTT. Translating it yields CASSLWGSLLTDTQYF.

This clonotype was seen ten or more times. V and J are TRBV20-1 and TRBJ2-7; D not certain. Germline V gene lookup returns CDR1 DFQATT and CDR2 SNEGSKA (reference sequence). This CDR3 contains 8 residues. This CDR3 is CSTREQYF. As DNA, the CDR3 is TGCAGCACAAGGGAGCAGTACTTC.